Given below is one TCR beta chain in context. Its antigen remains unidentified. V was pared by 7 bases and J by 4 bases, with 5 bases of the junction left unmatched. The length of the CDR3 is 13 residues. Germline V CDR1 and CDR2: ENHRY, SYGVKD. Quantitative 5'-RACE with molecular barcodes was used to make the TCR beta libraries. TCRdb re-called the 5' RACE reads with MiXCR, one entry per CDR3 protein. The sample gives around 890,000 distinct CDR3 sequences, about 12% of which show up once; less than 0.65% is in the top ten. The sample originates from a study of CD8 T cells in ankylosing spondylitis. Findings of the study overall: Ankylosing spondylitis blood appeared to be characterized by a TCR beta motif of about eight highly homologous variants. Before this, some motif variants had been reported in reactive arthritis synovial fluid and blood. Reportedly, significant enrichment of disease-linked clones occurred in matched ankylosing spondylitis synovial fluid. Disease-linked clones were CD8+ and relatively rare in peripheral blood.

This chain uses TRBV10-3 with TRBJ2-3, with TRBD1 matching 7 bases. The sample was blood, either unsorted or a sorted T cell fraction (not recorded which). The source is a male donor with ankylosing spondylitis. CDR3 in amino acids: CAITRDSADTQYF. The CDR3, as DNA: TGTGCCATCACTAGGGACAGCGCAGATACGCAGTATTTT.